The entry below gives a single T cell receptor (beta chain) sequence along with its context. Antigen specificity is unknown. These data are taken from a study of cytomegalovirus exposure and HLA in healthy donors. Repertoires were generated with immunoSEQ multiplex PCR, while TCRdb's copy carries only in-frame clones and drops some. The table has 150,000 to 180,000 clones, roughly 84% seen once. General study findings and limits: The dataset shows that most TCR sequences were rare, while some public TCRs occurred in many donors. Specificity of a few CMV-associated chains for CMV antigens was verified in vitro.

This CDR3 region has 15 residues. CDR1 and CDR2 from the germline V gene are SGHAT and FQDESV (reference sequence). Trimming took off 3 bases at V and 3 bases at J, with 15 bases between the two ends. The V and J genes are TRBV11-1 and TRBJ2-7; possibly TRBD2 for D (6 bases). This TCR derives from a human donor in good health. The sequenced sample was PBMCs. The CDR3 DNA reads TGTGCCAGCAGCTTGGTGCGGGACCCGTTCTACGAGCAGTACTTC. This sequence encodes CASSLVRDPFYEQYF.